This T cell receptor (beta chain) was documented in a study of cytomegalovirus exposure and HLA in healthy donors (dated by TCRdb to the late 2010s). Concerning the study at large: In an earlier analysis of roughly 590 of the donors, 276 Gb of sequence data and 117 million unique TCR beta sequences from 150 million to 200 million T cells were reported. Approximately 300 gigabases of sequencing data and 70 million to 100 million unique TCR sequences made up an early release that covered several hundred HLA-typed donors. Of the approximately 400 genotyped donors, 65% to 90% were placed in the genetic ancestry cluster associated with self-reported Caucasian donors. The study was designed to test whether signatures of past pathogen exposure could be identified by cataloging public T cell receptors. The study used immunosequencing to profile the T cell repertoires of 666 subjects and linked those repertoires to cytomegalovirus serostatus. Besides the first cohort of roughly 640 subjects, a separate validation cohort made up of over a hundred different subjects was used. The study combined high-throughput TCR immunosequencing, statistical association of individual TCRs with disease status, and machine learning to predict cytomegalovirus infection status. In a later analysis, previously published TCR beta repertoires from fewer than 750 donors were re-analyzed and high-resolution HLA genotyping was added so that TCR occurrence patterns could be studied. Rather than drawing on any new phenotypic data, the later analysis identified candidate immune exposures from TCR beta sequences and the way those sequences occurred across donors. An earlier analysis of 500 to 750 of the donors applied high-throughput TCR beta sequencing to assess whether each TCR beta V gene segment acted as functional or pseudogenic. Alongside the repertoire data, information on donor age, sex, ethnicity and CMV serostatus was compiled. In a later genetic analysis, genome-wide SNP genotypes for about three fifths of the roughly 670 donors were used, and that subset was treated as a discovery cohort. Every repertoire in the discovery cohort had been generated on one and the same sequencing platform. HLA typing included class I and class II loci at four-digit resolution. The number of typed donors differed by locus: roughly 620-640 for A, B, C, DRB1 and DQB1; approximately 540 for DQA1; 606 for DPA1; and about 450 for DPB1. Five DR-DQ haplotypes were treated as single units for association and clustering because of strong linkage in the cohort. Across roughly 420 genotyped donors of the cohort, an average of about 240,000 unique TCR beta nucleotide sequences per donor were sequenced, and roughly a sixth of those sequences were non-productive.

Deletion took 3 bases off V and 2 bases off J, with a span of 13 bases between the germline ends. The germline V gene supplies CDR1 MNHEY and CDR2 SVGAGI. The CDR3 runs 15 residues from the cysteine to the phenylalanine. Just CDR3 DNA is preserved here, 45 bases in frame from base 1. Libraries were built with the immunoSEQ multiplex PCR assay. For the multiplex PCR, a mixture combining 60 forward primers for TCR Vbeta segments and 13 reverse primers for TCR Jbeta segments was used. A multiplex PCR assay on genomic DNA amplified the CDR3 region of rearranged TCR beta genes. The Illumina HiSeq System was used to sequence the amplified TCR beta libraries as 87-base-pair reads. Per the source publication's procedure: Across the 500 to 700 repertoires, a later analysis counted approximately 75 million unique TCR beta chains, roughly 11 million of which were shared by at least two donors. To remove PCR and sequencing errors, raw reads were error-corrected and collapsed into unique sequences using a nearest-neighbor algorithm that merged closely related sequences. V, D and J gene segments were assigned by aligning CDR3 sequences to IMGT reference sequences. For a sequence to be retained, a match of at least six nucleotides was required to both a V gene segment and a J gene segment. A rearrangement was called productive if the CDR3 had no stop codons and remained in frame with V and J, and every other rearrangement was called non-productive. CDR3 was defined by IMGT convention, running from the second conserved V-encoded cysteine to the conserved J-encoded phenylalanine. Sequences without an unambiguous match to a single V gene segment were excluded from the earlier analysis of 587 of the donors. An earlier analysis of around 600 of the donors classified V segments as functional when productive rearrangements were above 56.7% and as segregating when the standard deviation between donors was above 5%. A statistical classification framework was built to diagnose cytomegalovirus status from the catalog of TCR beta chain sequences. In a later analysis, V and J genes were assigned by comparing TCR nucleotide sequences against IMGT/GENE-DB human TR gene sequences. In a later analysis, CDR3 sequences and most-parsimonious VDJ recombination scenarios were assigned using the TCRdist pipeline. In a later analysis, every TCR beta chain was defined by the combination of its CDR3 amino acid sequence and its V-gene family, and reads without a unique V-gene family were dropped. To address suspected cross-contamination and a sequencing artifact, a later analysis removed a few hundred highly shared, low-generation-probability nucleotide sequences. In a later analysis, a clonal expansion index was calculated for each public chain from normalized within-repertoire ranks of inferred template counts. In a later analysis, generation probabilities were computed using a VDJ recombination model fitted to out-of-frame rearrangements, and the results were checked against IGoR. Hypergeometric tests were used in a later analysis to score TCR-TCR, TCR-HLA and TCR-CMV co-occurrence, with a repertoire-size bias correction applied to the TCR pairs. False discovery rates were estimated in a later analysis by permuting HLA or CMV assignments 20 times. In a later analysis, co-occurring TCRs were grouped using DBSCAN, with TCRdist sequence similarity added in when clustering inside HLA-allele-positive subsets. Repertoires with fewer than 30,000 or more than 120,000 public chains, plus five repertoires with anomalous nucleotide sharing, were excluded from co-occurrence clustering. TCRdb took this table from immuneACCESS and kept in-frame rearrangements with V and J called. Such tables lack part of the clones; where checked against another copy, unresolved V genes explain under half of the gap, and the rest is unexplained. The V and J calls and the clone size are those of that table, but D and trimming were determined from the DNA. Counted in this sample were 80,000 to 95,000 clones; approximately 84% of them appeared once. The ten largest account for 4.5% to 7% of the sample.

The cohort consisted of approximately 670 healthy bone marrow donors. At the time of sampling, every cohort member was nominally healthy, though immune exposures that went unrecorded were likely present. The donor was CMV seropositive and belonged to the group of 250 to 350 seropositive cohort members. Every donor gave a peripheral blood sample, and the peripheral blood mononuclear cells from that sample were used for TCR beta sequencing. Genomic DNA extraction from the blood cell samples was performed with the Qiagen DNeasy Blood Extraction Kit. Turning to this clone: Its antigen is unknown. No quality values exist for individual bases; no much larger clone is one base distant.

General findings and caveats noted by the study authors: Because some donors lacked HLA typing at each locus, the association tests relied only on the typed subset. Compared with equally common non-associated chains, HLA-associated TCR beta chains in a later analysis were more clonally expanded and had lower generation probabilities. In a later analysis, the rate of TCR association differed among HLA loci, with DRB1 alleles having the most associated TCRs and HLA-C alleles having the fewest. CMV serostatus was the only immune exposure information available for the cohort. In both the original and validation cohorts, the classifier was reported to diagnose cytomegalovirus status with high specificity and sensitivity. In a later analysis, about 16,000 TCR beta sequences were associated with specific HLA alleles at a false discovery rate of 0.05. According to a later genetic analysis, donors in an Asian-associated ancestry cluster had fewer N-insertions in productive TCRs than the roughly 670-donor mean. Because counts were too low, some 17 rarely observed V segments, including chromosome 9 orphons, were excluded from the earlier analysis of a few hundred of the donors. A few of the identified cytomegalovirus-associated TCR beta chains were confirmed in vitro to be specific for cytomegalovirus antigens. A further reported finding was that TCR beta sequences accurately predicted the HLA-A and HLA-B alleles for most subjects in the first cohort. Linkage disequilibrium might explain the correlated functional status among segregating V segments, but an unknown experimental factor could not be excluded. According to a later analysis, most CMV-associated TCR beta chains appeared to be HLA-restricted, and the HLA associations seemed to be driven largely by CMV exposure. Strong co-occurrence of HLA alleles, especially DR and DQ, made assigning TCR associations to individual alleles difficult. In an earlier analysis of fewer than 700 of the donors, most TCR beta V segments appeared in productive rearrangements about 87% or about 30% of the time, broadly matching IMGT annotations. A cluster of highly shared sequence variants was judged likely to be a technical artifact of the sequencing pipeline. This cohort had only TCR beta chains sequenced, and the lack of alpha or paired-chain data limited which features could be detected. The study gave a list of more than 150 TCR beta chains associated with cytomegalovirus. Most TCR sequences were seen in very few donors, while some public TCRs were found in many individuals. An association between a missense DCLRE1C variant and V-gene and J-gene trimming of TCR beta chains was found in a later genetic analysis and replicated in an independent cohort. A later analysis reported that several top co-occurrence clusters appeared linked to parvovirus B19, influenza, CMV and Epstein-Barr virus. The authors suggested that the approach could potentially be generalized to other disease states and immunological phenotypes. Because the 87-base-pair reads could not distinguish some IMGT-functional V segments, including TRBV6-2 and TRBV6-3, those segments were excluded. The presence/absence analyses assumed that sequencing depth was roughly uniform across donors, and that assumption may not be true.

The material sequenced was PBMCs. Recombination linked TRBV6-5 to TRBJ2-5, and the D gene may be TRBD1, 5 bases matching. The sequence was collected from a young woman in good health and CMV-seropositive. For the CDR3, the sequence is CASSYIRTYQETQYF. The bases read TGTGCCAGCAGTTATATTCGGACATATCAAGAGACCCAGTACTTC.